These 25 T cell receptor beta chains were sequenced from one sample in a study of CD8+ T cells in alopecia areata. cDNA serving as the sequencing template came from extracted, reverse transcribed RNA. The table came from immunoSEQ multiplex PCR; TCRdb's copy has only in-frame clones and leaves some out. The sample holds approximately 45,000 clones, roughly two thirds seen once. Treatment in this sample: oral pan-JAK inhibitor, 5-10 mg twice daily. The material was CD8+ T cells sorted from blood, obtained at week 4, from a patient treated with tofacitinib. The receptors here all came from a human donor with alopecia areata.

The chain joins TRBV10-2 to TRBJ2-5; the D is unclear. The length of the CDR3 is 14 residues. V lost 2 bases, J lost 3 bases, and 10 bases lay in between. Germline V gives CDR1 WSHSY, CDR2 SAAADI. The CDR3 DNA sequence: TGCGCCAGCAGTGAGGGTGGAAGAGAAGAGACCCAGTACTTC. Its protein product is CASSEGGREETQYF.

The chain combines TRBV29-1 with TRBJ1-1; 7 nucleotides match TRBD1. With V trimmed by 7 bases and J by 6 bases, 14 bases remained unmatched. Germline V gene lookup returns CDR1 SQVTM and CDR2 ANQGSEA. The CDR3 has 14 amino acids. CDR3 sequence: CSATAQGGDAEAFF. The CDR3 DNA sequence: TGCAGCGCCACGGCCCAGGGGGGAGACGCTGAAGCTTTCTTT.

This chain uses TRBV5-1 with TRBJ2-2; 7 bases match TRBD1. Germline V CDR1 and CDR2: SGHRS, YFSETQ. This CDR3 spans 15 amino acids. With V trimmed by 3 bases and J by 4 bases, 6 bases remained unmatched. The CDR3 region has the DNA TGCGCCAGCAGCTCTGACAGGGCATTCACCGGGGAGCTGTTTTTT. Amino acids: CASSSDRAFTGELFF.

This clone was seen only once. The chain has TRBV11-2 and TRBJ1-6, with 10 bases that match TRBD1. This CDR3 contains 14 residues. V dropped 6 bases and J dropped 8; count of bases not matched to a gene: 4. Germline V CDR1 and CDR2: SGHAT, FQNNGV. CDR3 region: CASRLTGGDSPLHF. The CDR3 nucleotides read TGTGCCAGCAGACTGACAGGGGGCGATTCACCCCTCCACTTT.

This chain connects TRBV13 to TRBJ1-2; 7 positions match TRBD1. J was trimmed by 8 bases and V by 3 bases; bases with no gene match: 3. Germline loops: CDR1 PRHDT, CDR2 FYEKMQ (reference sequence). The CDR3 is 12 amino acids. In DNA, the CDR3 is TGTGCCAGCAGCTTTACAGGGGACGGCTACACCTTC. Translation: CASSFTGDGYTF.

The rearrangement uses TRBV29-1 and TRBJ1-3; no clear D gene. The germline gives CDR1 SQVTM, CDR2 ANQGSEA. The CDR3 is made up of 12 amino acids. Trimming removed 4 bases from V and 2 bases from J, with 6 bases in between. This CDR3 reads CSVASAGNTIYF. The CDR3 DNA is TGCAGCGTTGCCTCTGCTGGAAACACCATATATTTT.

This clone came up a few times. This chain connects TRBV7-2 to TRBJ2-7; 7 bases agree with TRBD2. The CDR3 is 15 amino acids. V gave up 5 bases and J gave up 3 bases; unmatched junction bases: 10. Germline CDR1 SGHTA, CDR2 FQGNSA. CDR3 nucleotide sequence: TGTGCCAGCAGCCCGACACTGGGCGGGGGCTACGAGCAGTACTTC. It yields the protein CASSPTLGGGYEQYF.

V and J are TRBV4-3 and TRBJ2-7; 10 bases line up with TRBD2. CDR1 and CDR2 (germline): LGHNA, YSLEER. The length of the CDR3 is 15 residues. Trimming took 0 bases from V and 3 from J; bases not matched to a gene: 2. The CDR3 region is CASSQDASGGYEQYF. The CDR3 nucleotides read TGCGCCAGCAGCCAAGATGCTAGCGGGGGCTACGAGCAGTACTTC.

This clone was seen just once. CDR3 nucleotides: TGTGCCTGGAGTGTACCCCCCCCTGTTGAGCAGTTCTTC. Encoded protein: CAWSVPPPVEQFF. This sequence joins TRBV30 and TRBJ2-1; D not certain. The germline V gene encodes CDR1 GTSNPN and CDR2 SVGIG (reference sequence). This CDR3 region has 13 residues. V dropped 0 bases and J dropped 9 bases, with 12 bases sitting between them.

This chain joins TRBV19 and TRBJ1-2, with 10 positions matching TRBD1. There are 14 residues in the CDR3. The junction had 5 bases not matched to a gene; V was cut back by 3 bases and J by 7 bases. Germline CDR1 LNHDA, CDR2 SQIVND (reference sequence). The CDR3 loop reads CASSIRDRGRGYTF. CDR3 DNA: TGTGCCAGTAGTATTAGGGACAGGGGCCGTGGCTACACCTTC.

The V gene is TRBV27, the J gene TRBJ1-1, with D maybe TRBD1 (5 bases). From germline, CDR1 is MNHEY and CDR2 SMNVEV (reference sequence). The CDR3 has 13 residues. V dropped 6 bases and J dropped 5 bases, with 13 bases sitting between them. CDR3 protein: CASRTGGGTEAFF. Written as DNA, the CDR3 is TGTGCCAGCAGGACCGGGGGGGGTACTGAAGCTTTCTTT.

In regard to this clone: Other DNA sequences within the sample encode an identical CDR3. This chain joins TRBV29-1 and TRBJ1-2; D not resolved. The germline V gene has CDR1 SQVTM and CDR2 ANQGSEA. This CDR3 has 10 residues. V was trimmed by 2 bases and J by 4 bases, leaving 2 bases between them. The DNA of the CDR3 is TGCAGCGTTGAATCCTATGGCTACACCTTC. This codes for CSVESYGYTF.

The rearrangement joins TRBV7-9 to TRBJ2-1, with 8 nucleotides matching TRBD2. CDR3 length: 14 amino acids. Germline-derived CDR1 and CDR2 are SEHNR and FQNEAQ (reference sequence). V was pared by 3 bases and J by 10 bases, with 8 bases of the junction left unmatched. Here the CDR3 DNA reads TGTGCCAGCAGCTTTGCGGGAGGAGTCTTCGAGCAGTTCTTC. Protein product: CASSFAGGVFEQFF.

Here the CDR3 DNA reads TGTGCCAGTATTCCCCGCTCTGGAAACACCATATATTTT. This gives the protein CASIPRSGNTIYF. The rearrangement uses TRBV25-1 and TRBJ1-3; no clear D. CDR1 is MGHDK, CDR2 SYGVNS, per germline. The CDR3 is 13 amino acids. The ends were cut back, 9 bases at V and 0 bases at J, with 9 bases in the middle.

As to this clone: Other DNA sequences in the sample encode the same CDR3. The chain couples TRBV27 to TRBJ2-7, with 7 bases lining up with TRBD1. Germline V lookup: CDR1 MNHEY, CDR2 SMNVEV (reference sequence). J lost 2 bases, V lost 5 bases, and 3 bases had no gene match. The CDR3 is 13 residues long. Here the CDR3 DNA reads TGTGCCAGCAGTCTCGGGACAGCCTACGAGCAGTACTTC. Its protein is CASSLGTAYEQYF.

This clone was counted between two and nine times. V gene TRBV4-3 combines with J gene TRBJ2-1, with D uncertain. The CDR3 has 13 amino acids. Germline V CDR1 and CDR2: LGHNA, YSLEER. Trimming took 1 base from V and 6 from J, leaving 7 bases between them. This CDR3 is CASSQAVLNEQFF. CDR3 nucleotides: TGCGCCAGCAGCCAAGCGGTTCTCAATGAGCAGTTCTTC.

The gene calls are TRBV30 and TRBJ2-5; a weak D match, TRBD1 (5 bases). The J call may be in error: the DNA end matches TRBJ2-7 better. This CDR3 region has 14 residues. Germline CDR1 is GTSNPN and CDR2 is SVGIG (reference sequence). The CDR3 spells CAWSAGPGTYEQYF. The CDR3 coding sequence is TGTGCCTGGAGTGCGGGCCCAGGGACCTACGAGCAGTACTTC.

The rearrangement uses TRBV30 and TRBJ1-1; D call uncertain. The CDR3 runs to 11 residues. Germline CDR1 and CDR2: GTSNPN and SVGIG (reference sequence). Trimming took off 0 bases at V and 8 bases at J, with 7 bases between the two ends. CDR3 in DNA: TGTGCCTGGAGTGTTCCTCCCGAAGCTTTCTTT. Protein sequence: CAWSVPPEAFF.

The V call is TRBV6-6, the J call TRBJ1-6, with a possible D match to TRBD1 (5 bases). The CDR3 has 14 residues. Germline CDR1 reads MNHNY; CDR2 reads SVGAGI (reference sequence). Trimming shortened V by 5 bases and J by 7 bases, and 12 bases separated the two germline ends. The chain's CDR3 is CASSDLEGNSPLHF. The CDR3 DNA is TGTGCCAGCAGTGACCTAGAGGGGAATTCACCCCTCCACTTT.

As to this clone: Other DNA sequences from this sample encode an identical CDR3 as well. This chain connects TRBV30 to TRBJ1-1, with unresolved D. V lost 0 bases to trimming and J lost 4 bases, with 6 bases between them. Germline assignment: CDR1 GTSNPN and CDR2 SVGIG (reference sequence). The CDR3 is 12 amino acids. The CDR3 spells CAWSVRSTEAFF. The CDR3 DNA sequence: TGTGCCTGGAGTGTACGGAGCACTGAAGCTTTCTTT.

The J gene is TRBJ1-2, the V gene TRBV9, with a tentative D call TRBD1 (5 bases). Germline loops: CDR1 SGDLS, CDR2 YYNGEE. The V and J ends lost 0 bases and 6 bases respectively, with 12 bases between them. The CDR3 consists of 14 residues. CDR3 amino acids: CASSVGKGRNGYTF. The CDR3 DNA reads TGTGCCAGCAGCGTAGGGAAGGGGAGGAATGGCTACACCTTC.

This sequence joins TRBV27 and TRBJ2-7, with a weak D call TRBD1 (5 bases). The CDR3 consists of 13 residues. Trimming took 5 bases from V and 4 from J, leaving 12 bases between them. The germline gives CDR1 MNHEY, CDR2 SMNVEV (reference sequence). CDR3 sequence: CASSVAGMYEQYF. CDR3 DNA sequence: TGTGCCAGCAGTGTAGCAGGGATGTACGAGCAGTACTTC.

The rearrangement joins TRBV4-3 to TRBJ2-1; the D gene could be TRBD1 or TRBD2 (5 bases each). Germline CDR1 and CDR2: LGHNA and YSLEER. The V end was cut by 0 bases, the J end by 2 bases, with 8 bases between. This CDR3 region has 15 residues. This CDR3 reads CASSQDGGTYNEQFF. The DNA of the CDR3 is TGCGCCAGCAGCCAAGATGGGGGAACCTACAATGAGCAGTTCTTC.

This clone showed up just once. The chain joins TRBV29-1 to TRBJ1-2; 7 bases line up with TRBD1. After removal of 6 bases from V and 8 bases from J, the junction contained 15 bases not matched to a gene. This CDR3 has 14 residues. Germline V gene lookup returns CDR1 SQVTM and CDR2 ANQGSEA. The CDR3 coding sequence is TGCAGCGTCCCCGCCCAGGGGGAGGAACAGGGCTACACCTTC. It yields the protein CSVPAQGEEQGYTF.

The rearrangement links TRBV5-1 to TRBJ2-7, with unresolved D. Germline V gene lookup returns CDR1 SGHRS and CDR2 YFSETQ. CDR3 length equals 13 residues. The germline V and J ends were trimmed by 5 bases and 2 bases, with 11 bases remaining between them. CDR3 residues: CASSLNPTYEQYF. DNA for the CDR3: TGCGCCAGCAGTCTCAACCCAACCTACGAGCAGTACTTC.